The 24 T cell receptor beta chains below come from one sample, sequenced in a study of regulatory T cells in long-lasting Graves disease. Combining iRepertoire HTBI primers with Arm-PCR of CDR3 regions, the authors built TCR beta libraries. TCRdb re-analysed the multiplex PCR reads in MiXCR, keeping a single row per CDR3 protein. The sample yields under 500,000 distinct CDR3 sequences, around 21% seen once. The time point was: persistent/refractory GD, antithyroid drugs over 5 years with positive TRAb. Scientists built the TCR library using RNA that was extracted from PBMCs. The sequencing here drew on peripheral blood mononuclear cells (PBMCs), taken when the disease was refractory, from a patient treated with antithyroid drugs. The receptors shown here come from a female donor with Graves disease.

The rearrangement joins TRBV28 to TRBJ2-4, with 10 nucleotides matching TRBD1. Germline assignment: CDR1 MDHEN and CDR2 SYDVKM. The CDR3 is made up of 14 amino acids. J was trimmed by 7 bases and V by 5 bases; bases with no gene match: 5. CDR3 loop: CASSLTGGGNIQYF. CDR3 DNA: TGTGCCAGCAGTCTGACAGGGGGCGGGAACATTCAGTACTTC.

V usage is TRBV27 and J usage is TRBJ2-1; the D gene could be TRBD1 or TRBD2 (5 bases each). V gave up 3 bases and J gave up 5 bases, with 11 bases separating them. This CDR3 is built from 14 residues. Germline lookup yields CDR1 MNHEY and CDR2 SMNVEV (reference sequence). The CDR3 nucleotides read TGTGCCAGCAGTTTCCCAGGGACCCACAATGAGCAGTTCTTC. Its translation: CASSFPGTHNEQFF.

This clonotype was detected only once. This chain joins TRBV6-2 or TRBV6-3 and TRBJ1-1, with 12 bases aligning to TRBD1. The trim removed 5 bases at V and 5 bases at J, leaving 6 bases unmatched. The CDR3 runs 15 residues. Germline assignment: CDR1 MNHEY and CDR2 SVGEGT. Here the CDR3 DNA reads TGTGCCAGCAGTACGGGACAGGGGGCAAGGACTGAAGCTTTCTTT. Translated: CASSTGQGARTEAFF.

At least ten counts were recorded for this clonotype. CDR3 protein: CASSAGGANQPQHF. The DNA of the CDR3 is TGTGCCAGCAGCGCAGGGGGCGCGAATCAGCCCCAGCATTTT. The gene calls are TRBV2 and TRBJ1-5; 8 positions agree with TRBD1. The CDR3 totals 14 residues. J was trimmed by 4 bases and V by 6 bases; bases with no gene match: 5. Germline V CDR1 and CDR2: SNHLY, FYNNEI.

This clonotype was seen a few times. The CDR3 DNA sequence: TGTGCCAGCAGTTCGTTGTCTAGTTACGCTGAAGCTTTCTTT. Its translation is CASSSLSSYAEAFF. The rearrangement uses TRBV28 and TRBJ1-1; D ambiguous. This CDR3 has 14 amino acids. V dropped 4 bases and J dropped 6 bases, with 15 bases sitting between them. The germline gives CDR1 MDHEN, CDR2 SYDVKM.

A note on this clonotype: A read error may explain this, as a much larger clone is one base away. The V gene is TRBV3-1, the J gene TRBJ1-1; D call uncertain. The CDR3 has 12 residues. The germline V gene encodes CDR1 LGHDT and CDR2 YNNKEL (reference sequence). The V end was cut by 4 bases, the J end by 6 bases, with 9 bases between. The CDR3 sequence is CASSPIGAEAFF. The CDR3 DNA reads TGTGCCAGCAGCCCGATAGGAGCTGAAGCTTTCTTT.

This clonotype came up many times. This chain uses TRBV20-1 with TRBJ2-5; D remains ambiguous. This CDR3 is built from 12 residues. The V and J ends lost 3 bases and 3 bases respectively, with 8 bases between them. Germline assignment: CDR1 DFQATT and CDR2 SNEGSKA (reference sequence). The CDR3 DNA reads TGCAGTGCTAGGGATTTAGAAGAGACCCAGTACTTC. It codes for CSARDLEETQYF.

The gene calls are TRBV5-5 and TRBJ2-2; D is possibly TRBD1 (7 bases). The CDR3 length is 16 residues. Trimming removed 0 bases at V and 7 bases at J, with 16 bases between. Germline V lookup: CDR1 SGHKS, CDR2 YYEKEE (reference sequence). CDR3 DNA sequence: TGTGCCAGCAGCTTGGAAGCGGCAGGGGGGCACGGGGAGCTGTTTTTT. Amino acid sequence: CASSLEAAGGHGELFF. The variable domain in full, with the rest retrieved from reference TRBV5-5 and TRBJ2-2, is DAGVTQSPTHLIKTRGQQVTLRCSPISGHKSVSWYQQVLGQGPQFIFQYYEKEERGRGNFPDRFSARQFPNYSSELNVNALLLGDSALYLCASSLEAAGGHGELFFGEGSRLTVL.

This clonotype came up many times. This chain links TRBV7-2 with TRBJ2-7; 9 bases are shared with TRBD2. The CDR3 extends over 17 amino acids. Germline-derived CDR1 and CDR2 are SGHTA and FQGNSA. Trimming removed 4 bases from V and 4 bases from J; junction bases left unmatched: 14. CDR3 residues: CASSSQPGVAGEYEQYF. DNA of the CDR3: TGTGCCAGCAGCTCCCAACCCGGGGTAGCGGGAGAGTACGAGCAGTACTTC.

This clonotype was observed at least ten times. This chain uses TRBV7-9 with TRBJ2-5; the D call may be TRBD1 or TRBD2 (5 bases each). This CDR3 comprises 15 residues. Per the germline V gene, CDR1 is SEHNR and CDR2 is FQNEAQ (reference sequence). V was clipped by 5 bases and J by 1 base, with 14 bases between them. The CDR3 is CASSPPPGRQETQYF. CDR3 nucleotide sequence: TGTGCCAGCAGCCCCCCCCCGGGACGCCAAGAGACCCAGTACTTC.

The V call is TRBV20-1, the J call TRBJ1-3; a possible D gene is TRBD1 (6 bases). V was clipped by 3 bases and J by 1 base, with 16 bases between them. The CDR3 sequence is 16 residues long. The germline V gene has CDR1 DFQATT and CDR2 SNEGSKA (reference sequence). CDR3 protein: CSARNGQSTSGNTIYF. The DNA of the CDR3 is TGCAGTGCTAGGAATGGACAGTCAACTTCTGGAAACACCATATATTTT.

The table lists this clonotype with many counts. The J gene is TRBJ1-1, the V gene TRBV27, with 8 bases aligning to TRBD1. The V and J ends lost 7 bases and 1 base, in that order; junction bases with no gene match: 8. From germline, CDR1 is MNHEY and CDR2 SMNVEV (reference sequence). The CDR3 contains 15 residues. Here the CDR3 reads CASNTTDRANTEAFF. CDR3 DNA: TGTGCCAGCAACACTACGGACAGGGCGAACACTGAAGCTTTCTTT.

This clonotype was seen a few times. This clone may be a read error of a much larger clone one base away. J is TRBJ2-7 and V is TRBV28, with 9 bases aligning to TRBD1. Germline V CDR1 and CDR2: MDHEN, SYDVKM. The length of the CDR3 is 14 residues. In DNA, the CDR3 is TGTGCCGGCAGTTTCCCGGGGACAGGGATCGAGCAGTACTTC. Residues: CAGSFPGTGIEQYF.

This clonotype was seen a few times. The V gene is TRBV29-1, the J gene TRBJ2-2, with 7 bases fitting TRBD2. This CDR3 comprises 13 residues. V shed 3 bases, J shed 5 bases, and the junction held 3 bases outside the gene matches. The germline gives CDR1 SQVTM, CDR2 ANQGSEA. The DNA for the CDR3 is TGCAGCGTTGAGCGGGAGTTAACCGGGGAGCTGTTTTTT. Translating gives CSVERELTGELFF.

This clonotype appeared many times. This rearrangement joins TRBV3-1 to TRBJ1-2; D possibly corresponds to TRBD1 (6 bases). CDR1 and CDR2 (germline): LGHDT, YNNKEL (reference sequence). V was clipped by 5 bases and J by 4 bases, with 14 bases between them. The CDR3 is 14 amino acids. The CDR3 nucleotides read TGTGCCAGCAGCACGCAGGGGAACTCCTATGGCTACACCTTC. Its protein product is CASSTQGNSYGYTF.

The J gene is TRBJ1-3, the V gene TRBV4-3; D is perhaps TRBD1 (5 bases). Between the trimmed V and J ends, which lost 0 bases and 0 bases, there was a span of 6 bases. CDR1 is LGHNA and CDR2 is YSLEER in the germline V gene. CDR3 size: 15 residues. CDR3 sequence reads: CASSQEGDSGNTIYF. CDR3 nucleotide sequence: TGCGCCAGCAGCCAAGAGGGGGACTCTGGAAACACCATATATTTT.

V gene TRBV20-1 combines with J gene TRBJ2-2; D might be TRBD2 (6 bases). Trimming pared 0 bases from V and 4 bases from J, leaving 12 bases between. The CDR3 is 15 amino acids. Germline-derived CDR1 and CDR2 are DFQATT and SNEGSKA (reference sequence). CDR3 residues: CSARDAGTATGELFF. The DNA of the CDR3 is TGCAGTGCTAGAGATGCGGGGACGGCCACCGGGGAGCTGTTTTTT.

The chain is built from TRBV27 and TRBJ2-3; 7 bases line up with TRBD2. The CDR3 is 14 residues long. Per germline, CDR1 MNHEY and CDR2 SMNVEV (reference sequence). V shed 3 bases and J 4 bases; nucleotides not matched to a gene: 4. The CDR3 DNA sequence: TGTGCCAGCAGTTTCGGGGGGTCCTCAGATACGCAGTATTTT. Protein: CASSFGGSSDTQYF.

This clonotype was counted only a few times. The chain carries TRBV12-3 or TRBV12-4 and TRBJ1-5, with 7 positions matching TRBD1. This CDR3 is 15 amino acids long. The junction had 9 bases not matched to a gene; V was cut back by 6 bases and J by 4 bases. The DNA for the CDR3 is TGTGCCAGCAGCCCTAGGACAGGTTTTAATCAGCCCCAGCATTTT. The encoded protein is CASSPRTGFNQPQHF.

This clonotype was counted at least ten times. This CDR3 is CASSAGGQYYEQYF. In DNA, the CDR3 is TGTGCCAGCAGCGCAGGGGGCCAATACTACGAGCAGTACTTC. V is TRBV6-1 and J is TRBJ2-7; 8 nucleotides line up with TRBD1. With V trimmed by 6 bases and J by 3 bases, 7 bases remained unmatched. The CDR3 runs to 14 residues. Per the germline V gene, CDR1 is MNHNS and CDR2 is SASEGT.

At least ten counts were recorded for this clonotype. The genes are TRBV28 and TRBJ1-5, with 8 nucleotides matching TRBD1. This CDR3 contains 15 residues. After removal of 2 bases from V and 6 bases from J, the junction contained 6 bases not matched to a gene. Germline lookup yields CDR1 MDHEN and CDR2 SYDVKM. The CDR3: CASSLMSGGIQPQHF. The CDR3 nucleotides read TGTGCCAGCAGTTTAATGTCAGGGGGCATTCAGCCCCAGCATTTT.

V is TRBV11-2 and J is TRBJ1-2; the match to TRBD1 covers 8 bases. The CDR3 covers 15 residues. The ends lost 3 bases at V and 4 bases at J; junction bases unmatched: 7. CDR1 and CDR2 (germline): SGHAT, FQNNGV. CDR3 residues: CASSFHTGQGYGYTF. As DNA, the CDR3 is TGTGCCAGCAGCTTTCATACCGGACAGGGCTATGGCTACACCTTC. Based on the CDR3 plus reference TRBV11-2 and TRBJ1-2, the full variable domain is EAGVAQSPRYKIIEKRQSVAFWCNPISGHATLYWYQQILGQGPKLLIQFQNNGVVDDSQLPKDRFSAERLKGVDSTLKIQPAKLEDSAVYLCASSFHTGQGYGYTFGSGTRLTVV.

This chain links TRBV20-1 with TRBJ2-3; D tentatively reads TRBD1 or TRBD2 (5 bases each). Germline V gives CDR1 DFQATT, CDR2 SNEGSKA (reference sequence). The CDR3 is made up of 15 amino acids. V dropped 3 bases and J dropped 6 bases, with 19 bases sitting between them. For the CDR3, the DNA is TGCAGTGCTAGGTCCTTCGGGACCCTAGACGATACGCAGTATTTT. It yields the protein CSARSFGTLDDTQYF.

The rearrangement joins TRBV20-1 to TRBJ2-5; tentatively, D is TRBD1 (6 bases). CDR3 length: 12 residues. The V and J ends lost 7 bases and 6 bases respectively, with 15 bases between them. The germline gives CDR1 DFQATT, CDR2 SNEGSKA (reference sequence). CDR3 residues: CSGRFTGKTQYF. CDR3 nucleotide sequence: TGCAGTGGCAGATTCACAGGGAAGACCCAGTACTTC.